This T cell receptor beta chain originates from a study of T cells expressing NK-cell markers. Study results and limitations: Clones of NKG2C+ T cells that had expanded were of unclear HCMV specificity.

TCRdb re-called the 5' RACE reads; every CDR3 protein appears as one record, without DNA. In total, the table holds a few hundred thousand distinct CDR3 sequences. In regard to this clonotype: Antigen unknown.

The length of the CDR3 is 15 residues. CDR1 MDHEN and CDR2 SYDVKM come from the germline V gene. This rearrangement joins TRBV28 to TRBJ2-1; TCRdb calls TRBD1, which cannot be checked without DNA. This sequence originates from a man between 18 and 35 years old in good health. Sequenced input: blood T cells: a sorted CD56 or NKG2C T cell subset, CD4+ or CD8+ T cells, or bulk PBMC T cells (not recorded which). The CDR3 loop is CASNMGALSSNEQFF.